This T cell receptor beta chain was documented in a study of T cell responses to AZD1222 COVID-19 vaccine. The CDR3 contains 12 residues. V lost 3 bases, J lost 8 bases, and 3 bases stayed unmatched. Germline-derived CDR1 and CDR2 are KGHSH and LQKENI. Produced via immunoSEQ multiplex PCR; TCRdb's table is partial and in-frame only. Here the sample spans tens of thousands of clones, approximately 90% being singletons. Sequenced material: peripheral blood, taken on day 0 of AZD1222 vaccination. This rearrangement joins TRBV18 to TRBJ1-2; 7 bases fit TRBD1. The receptor was derived from an adult in good health. The CDR3, as DNA: TGTGCCAGCTCACCGACAGGGCGCGGCTACACCTTC. This encodes CASSPTGRGYTF.